This TCR beta chain was captured by sequencing in a study of vaccination and CD4 T cells after COVID-19. At the level of the study: Overlapping SARS-CoV-2, HCoV-NL63, HCoV-OC43 and HCoV-229E spike peptides were used to stimulate cells. Findings and limits, study-wide: Looking at convalescent patients, a median about 90% of reactive clones were present only post-vaccination.

Treatment reported: roughly 10-day PBMC culture with coronavirus spike peptide pools or control peptides (ViraFEST assay). Cultured CD4+ T-cell DNA underwent Oncomine TCR Beta short-read sequencing. TCRdb redid the calling of the PCR reads with MiXCR, one entry per CDR3 protein. This sample has over 20,000 distinct CDR3 sequences, with 60% to 75% found just once. CDR3 size: 14 residues. The germline gives CDR1 MNHEY, CDR2 SVGAGI. V gave up 3 bases and J gave up 4 bases; unmatched junction bases: 4. A word on this clonotype: What it binds is unknown.

This TCR came from a human donor who had recovered from COVID-19. The sequencing sample was made of CD4+ T cells from blood, cultured in vitro. This sequence joins TRBV6-5 and TRBJ2-3; TRBD1 aligns across 7 bases. The CDR3 protein is CASSYHRGSDTQYF. As DNA, the CDR3 is TGTGCCAGCAGTTATCACAGGGGTTCAGATACGCAGTATTTT.